Given below is one T cell receptor (beta chain) in context. Its antigen is unidentified. CDR3 length: 15 residues. From germline, CDR1 is DFQATT and CDR2 SNEGSKA (reference sequence). Trimming stripped 2 bases from V and 4 bases from J, with 16 bases between. The source of the sample is a study of T-cell memory formation after mild COVID-19. The wider study: Largely donor-specific TCR clusters were found. Study-level results: The finding that pre-infection memory included some responding clones suggested that cross-reactive memory joined. The main location of contracting CD4+ clones was CM and EM, and that of contracting CD8+ clones was EMRA.

TCRdb re-derived calls from the 5' RACE reads in MiXCR, one entry per CDR3 protein. The repertoire holds almost 550,000 distinct CDR3 sequences, roughly 21% seen once, with 9.5% to 15% in the top ten. The sequenced material came from PBMCs or a T cell subset sorted from them (not recorded which). The sequence came from an adult woman who had mild COVID-19 (a few samples of this study predate the infection). Cell type and time point are not known. The chain employs TRBV20-1 and TRBJ2-3; D is possibly TRBD2 (5 bases). The chain's CDR3 is CSARNPGRRADTQYF. In DNA, the CDR3 is TGCAGTGCTAGAAATCCGGGGAGACGAGCAGATACGCAGTATTTT.